These 10 T cell receptor beta chains originate from one sample sequenced in a study of shared clonotypes between healthy human individuals. The protocol was immunoSEQ multiplex PCR, while the TCRdb copy is restricted to in-frame clones and leaves out a portion. The data show approximately 1.5 million clones, 95% to 99% seen once. Sequenced: naive CD4+ T cells sorted from blood. This sample's subset: CD45RA+ positively selected. Receptor source: a man aged 25-40 years in good health.

The V and J genes are TRBV29-1 and TRBJ2-1; D gene ambiguous. The CDR3 runs to 12 residues. Germline values: CDR1 SQVTM, CDR2 ANQGSEA. With 4 bases removed from V and 10 bases from J, the gap between germline ends came to 14 bases. As DNA, the CDR3 is TGCAGCGTTGTGGAGCCGATATGGGAGCAGTTCTTC. Encoded protein: CSVVEPIWEQFF.

The rearrangement uses TRBV18 and TRBJ2-7, with TRBD2 identical over 11 bases. Germline values: CDR1 KGHSH, CDR2 LQKENI. The V and J ends lost 2 bases and 4 bases, in that order; junction bases with no gene match: 7. There are 16 residues in the CDR3. CDR3 DNA: TGTGCCAGCTCACCAAGCTCCGGGACTAGCGGATACGAGCAGTACTTC. Amino acids: CASSPSSGTSGYEQYF. The full variable domain, in which reference TRBV18 and TRBJ2-7 provide the parts outside the CDR3, is NAGVMQNPRHLVRRRGQEARLRCSPMKGHSHVYWYRQLPEEGLKFMVYLQKENIIDESGMPKERFSAEFPKEGPSILRIQQVVRGDSAAYFCASSPSSGTSGYEQYFGPGTRLTVT.

The J gene is TRBJ2-3, the V gene TRBV14; no clear D. Germline CDR1 SGHDN, CDR2 FVKESK. CDR3 length: 14 amino acids. V lost 0 bases and J lost 6, with 10 bases in between. The CDR3 here is CASSQDLSPDTQYF. The CDR3 DNA follows: TGTGCCAGCAGCCAAGATCTGTCGCCTGATACGCAGTATTTT.

The rearrangement joins TRBV6-5 to TRBJ2-7; tentative D call: TRBD2 (6 bases). Germline assignment: CDR1 MNHEY and CDR2 SVGAGI. The CDR3 contains 15 residues. The germline V and J ends were trimmed by 8 bases and 0 bases, with 17 bases remaining between them. The CDR3 region is CASAFGGVGSYEQYF. In DNA, the CDR3 is TGTGCCAGCGCGTTCGGGGGAGTGGGCTCCTACGAGCAGTACTTC.

Concerning this clone itself: Other DNA sequences in the same sample also yield this CDR3. V gene TRBV5-1 combines with J gene TRBJ1-5; 7 positions match TRBD1. Germline V gene lookup returns CDR1 SGHRS and CDR2 YFSETQ. The V and J ends lost 0 bases and 0 bases, in that order; junction bases with no gene match: 3. This CDR3 is 16 amino acids long. CDR3 DNA: TGCGCCAGCAGCTTGGGGACAGGCGATAGCAATCAGCCCCAGCATTTT. Encoded protein: CASSLGTGDSNQPQHF.

V usage is TRBV29-1 and J usage is TRBJ2-7, with D perhaps being TRBD1 or TRBD2 (6 bases each). V was trimmed by 4 bases and J by 3 bases, leaving 19 bases between them. The CDR3 covers 15 residues. Per the germline V gene, CDR1 is SQVTM and CDR2 is ANQGSEA. The CDR3 region is CSVVRGAGFVYEQYF. DNA for the CDR3: TGCAGCGTTGTTAGGGGGGCAGGGTTTGTCTACGAGCAGTACTTC.

This clone was observed once. The chain joins TRBV7-2 to TRBJ2-2; 16 nucleotides align to TRBD2. Germline assignment: CDR1 SGHTA and CDR2 FQGNSA. V was clipped by 0 bases and J by 6 bases; unmatched bases: 4. This CDR3 contains 18 residues. The CDR3 DNA reads TGTGCCAGCAGCTTAGCCGGGACTAGCGGGAGGGCCCCCGGGGAGCTGTTTTTT. Translating it yields CASSLAGTSGRAPGELFF.

Notes on this clone: Other nucleotide sequences in the sample specify the same CDR3. The genes are TRBV18 and TRBJ2-5; D ambiguous. The germline V gene encodes CDR1 KGHSH and CDR2 LQKENI. There are 13 residues in the CDR3. V gave up 0 bases and J gave up 1 base, with 3 bases separating them. In DNA form, the CDR3 reads TGTGCCAGCTCACCACCTAGCCAAGAGACCCAGTACTTC. Translated, it gives CASSPPSQETQYF.

This clone was counted once. J is TRBJ2-1 and V is TRBV19; 10 bases line up with TRBD2. There are 16 residues in the CDR3. From germline, CDR1 is LNHDA and CDR2 SQIVND (reference sequence). The V and J ends lost 5 bases and 4 bases, in that order; junction bases with no gene match: 8. The CDR3 region has the DNA TGTGCCAGTAGTTTTGCTAGCGGGAGTTCATACAATGAGCAGTTCTTC. This sequence encodes CASSFASGSSYNEQFF.

The chain employs TRBV27 and TRBJ2-2; a possible D gene is TRBD2 (6 bases). V lost 3 bases to trimming and J lost 1 base, with 9 bases between them. Germline assignment: CDR1 MNHEY and CDR2 SMNVEV (reference sequence). This CDR3 spans 15 amino acids. The CDR3 here is CASSFEAGNTGELFF. Here the CDR3 DNA reads TGTGCCAGCAGTTTTGAAGCGGGGAACACCGGGGAGCTGTTTTTT.